Detailed here is one T cell receptor (beta chain). What this receptor recognizes is not known. It has no much larger one-base neighbor in the sample; base qualities were not kept. These data originate in a study of shared clonotypes between healthy human individuals (dated by TCRdb to about 2020). The study in broad terms: Three men and a couple of women, aged 18 to 49 years, made up the cohort. Leukapheresis yielded between about 0.94 and 8.9 billion PBMCs per donor. To increase sequencing depth and limit assay-specific biases, different laboratories used diverse techniques to prepare libraries and sequence TCR repertoires. Per donor, three plates each were used for CD4 naive and CD4 memory, two for CD8 naive, and one for CD8 memory. To estimate repertoire size and how much clonotype sharing occurs between individuals, the study deeply sequenced the blood TCR repertoires of roughly 5 healthy adults.

Donors were healthy HIV-negative adults with no recently reported acute infections or vaccinations. Every donor was a Caucasian adult living in Nashville, Tennessee, USA. CD4+ T cells were enriched through magnetic negative selection, after which naive cells were positively selected on CD45RA and the remaining negative fraction served as the memory subset. Blood was collected by leukapheresis, and PBMCs were isolated by Ficoll-Histopaque density gradient centrifugation and then cryopreserved in liquid nitrogen vapor phase. Purity and quantity of every magnetically sorted T cell population were checked by analytical flow cytometry. From each sorted fraction, genomic DNA was isolated and quantified by UV absorbance on a Nanodrop 2000c. Overall results and qualifications from the work: Estimated clonotype richness was generally larger for naive than for memory subsets. Only blood was sampled, and tissue TCR repertoires likely differ from those in blood. The small number of donors limited the genetic and exposure-history diversity represented. Sharing across several donors was observed for around 5% of naive CD4, 3% to 4% of naive CD8, roughly 2.4% of memory CD4, and about 0.4% of memory CD8 clonotypes. Incomplete sequencing was indicated by rarefaction of sorted-subset datasets, despite the large sequencing depth. Pairwise subsampling indicated that sequencing depth was expected to affect the degree of clonotype sharing among donors. Clonotypes shared by all four sorted-subset donors showed higher generation probabilities than non-shared clonotypes.

Using the deep immunoSEQ assay, TCR CDR3 regions were amplified from genomic DNA by multiplex PCR. Extracted genomic DNA from each cell subset was spread evenly across all wells of several immunoSEQ 96-well plates, with each plate serving as a replicate. For sorted subsets, each replicate PCR was loaded with 200 ng genomic DNA, equivalent to roughly 30,000 T cell genomes. Purified libraries were quantified with a Qubit 3.0 fluorometer, sized on a Bioanalyzer 2100, and re-quantified with the KAPA Library Quantification kit. Every immunoSEQ 96-well plate was sequenced on a dedicated single-read 150-cycle Illumina NextSeq 550 flow cell. Per the authors' processing: The immunoSEQ output contained only junctional sequences without quality scores, so filtering could not match that applied to full-length reads. Sequences were annotated with PyIR, a Python wrapper for IgBLAST v1.9, using IMGT germline references to assign V/J genes and CDR3. Reads with weak V/J assignments (E-value above 1e-6), missing CDR3, stop codons, out-of-frame junctions, or ambiguous translated residues were removed. A V3J clonotype was defined by an identical inferred V gene, J gene, and CDR3 amino acid sequence. Percentage overlap between repertoires was calculated by dividing the number of shared unique clonotypes by the size of the smaller repertoire. Three approaches were used to assess repertoire richness: RTK rarefaction, the Chao1 estimator, and Recon v2.1 estimates of unobserved clonotypes. For all TCRbeta clonotypes obtained by the gDNA method from a handful of donors, generation probabilities were computed with OLGA. TCRdb mirrors the immuneACCESS table, restricted to in-frame sequences. Some clones are absent from its copies; in checked studies, under half trace to an unresolved V gene, and the reason for the others is unknown. V and J calls and clone size are copied from that table; D and trimming were computed from the DNA. The sample table shows 2 million to 2.5 million clones, and under 97% are seen once. The ten largest clones capture less than 0.15% of the sample.

This TCR was recovered from a man younger than 30 in good health. The sequenced sample consisted of naive CD4+ T cells sorted from blood. Sample cell subset or site, as interpreted from the label and publication: CD45RA+ positively selected.

The DNA sequence is given as TGTGCCAGCAGCTTAGTCGGGAGCACCATATATTTT. Translated, this gives CASSLVGSTIYF. This chain joins TRBV11-2 to TRBJ1-3; the D gene lacks a confident call. Trimming removed 1 base from V and 9 bases from J, leaving 7 bases between the germline ends. Measured from the cysteine to the phenylalanine, the CDR3 is 12 residues long. The retained sequence is limited to the CDR3, 36 bases, with the frame set at the first base. The germline V gene yields SGHAT for CDR1 and FQNNGV for CDR2.